The source of this TCR beta chain is a study of T cell responses to AZD1222 COVID-19 vaccine. Sequencing was performed with immunoSEQ multiplex PCR; in TCRdb, only in-frame clones are kept and a portion is missing. There are 58,000 or so clones in the sample; 86% occur only once, and 6.9% lies in the top ten. Findings and limits, study-wide: Donors skewed white British and female; clonal diversity was possibly underestimated.

Points on this clone: Its target is not known.

The V end lost 6 bases, the J end lost 10 bases, and 15 bases lay between the germline ends. The CDR3 totals 13 residues. The germline CDR1 and CDR2 sequences are MNHEY and SVGAGI. The material was peripheral blood, obtained 28 days after the second AZD1222 dose. The chain uses TRBV6-5 and TRBJ1-4; the D gene is possibly TRBD1 (5 bases). This receptor was obtained from an adult who received the AZD1222 COVID-19 vaccine. The CDR3 loop reads CASSHGTEGKLFF. Here the CDR3 DNA reads TGTGCCAGCAGCCACGGGACTGAGGGAAAACTGTTTTTT.